Shown below are 21 T cell receptor beta chains from a single sample sequenced in a study of blood T cell repertoires in COVID-19. Assay: immunoSEQ multiplex PCR; the TCRdb copy retains only in-frame clones and omits some. In the table there are more than 300,000 clones, 80% to 95% of which are singletons. Sequencing input: PBMCs or T cells enriched from blood (not recorded which). The receptors originated from a woman aged 40 to 50 who had been exposed to COVID-19.

This clone was detected only a few times. V gene TRBV27 combines with J gene TRBJ1-5; no clear D. Trimming pared 0 bases from V and 4 bases from J, leaving 7 bases between. Germline V CDR1 and CDR2: MNHEY, SMNVEV (reference sequence). The CDR3 is made up of 14 amino acids. The CDR3 nucleotides are TGTGCCAGCAGTTTATCCGCGGGAAATCAGCCCCAGCATTTT. This translates into CASSLSAGNQPQHF.

This clone was found once. The V call is TRBV5-1, the J call TRBJ2-5; a weak D match, TRBD2 (6 bases). The CDR3 totals 14 residues. V was clipped by 6 bases and J by 5 bases, with 17 bases between them. Germline V gene data show CDR1 as SGHRS and CDR2 as YFSETQ. The CDR3 DNA is TGCGCCAGCACCTGGGGACTCCCAGGGGAGACCCAGTACTTC. Residues: CASTWGLPGETQYF.

The chain is built from TRBV29-1 and TRBJ1-5; 8 nucleotides line up with TRBD1. This CDR3 has 13 residues. Germline V gene lookup returns CDR1 SQVTM and CDR2 ANQGSEA. J lost 6 bases, V lost 4 bases, and 5 bases had no gene match. CDR3 sequence: CSVAGGSGQPQHF. The CDR3 DNA reads as TGCAGCGTTGCAGGGGGCTCGGGTCAGCCCCAGCATTTT.

The chain links TRBV6-4 to TRBJ1-2; TRBD1 matches 8 bases. The CDR3 has 12 residues. The germline gives CDR1 MRHNA, CDR2 SNTAGT. V lost 6 bases and J lost 4; bases outside the gene matches: 1. The CDR3 region is CASRQGGYGYTF. The CDR3 bases are TGTGCCAGCAGACAGGGGGGCTATGGCTACACCTTC.

The J gene is TRBJ1-6, the V gene TRBV27; D uncertain. Germline V gene data show CDR1 as MNHEY and CDR2 as SMNVEV (reference sequence). This CDR3 region has 14 residues. Between the trimmed V and J ends, which lost 0 bases and 8 bases, there was a span of 8 bases. Here the CDR3 DNA reads TGTGCCAGCAGTTTATCCAGGCGGGATTCACCCCTCCACTTT. Protein sequence: CASSLSRRDSPLHF.

This clone appeared once. The chain uses TRBV23-1 and TRBJ1-5; D call uncertain. TRBV23-1 is an ORF, and what it does is uncertain. This CDR3 is 15 amino acids long. Trimming shortened V by 0 bases and J by 1 base, and 7 bases separated the two germline ends. The CDR3: CASSQSRESNQPQHF. In DNA, the CDR3 is TGCGCCAGCAGTCAATCTAGAGAGAGCAATCAGCCCCAGCATTTT.

The chain links TRBV19 to TRBJ1-5; the D gene is possibly TRBD1 (5 bases). V lost 5 bases, J lost 4 bases, and 9 bases lay in between. The germline V gene encodes CDR1 LNHDA and CDR2 SQIVND (reference sequence). There are 13 residues in the CDR3. The CDR3 is CASSVDTNQPQHF. The CDR3 region has the DNA TGTGCCAGTAGTGTGGACACTAATCAGCCCCAGCATTTT. The full variable domain, completed using reference TRBV19 and TRBJ1-5, is DGGITQSPKYLFRKEGQNVTLSCEQNLNHDAMYWYRQDPGQGLRLIYYSQIVNDFQKGDIAEGYSVSREKKESFPLTVTSAQKNPTAFYLCASSVDTNQPQHFGDGTRLSIL.

V and J are TRBV5-4 and TRBJ2-3, with a possible D match to TRBD2 (6 bases). CDR1 is SGHNT, CDR2 YYREEE, per germline (reference sequence). The CDR3 totals 16 residues. The V and J ends lost 4 bases and 2 bases respectively, with 17 bases between them. The CDR3, as DNA: TGTGCCAGCAGCCTGTCAGTATCGGGGGACACAGATACGCAGTATTTT. As protein: CASSLSVSGDTDTQYF.

The CDR3 DNA reads as TGTGCCAGCAGCTTGAGTCGTCGGGGCACTGAAGCTTTCTTT. Its translation is CASSLSRRGTEAFF. The chain uses TRBV5-6 and TRBJ1-1; D gene unclear. The CDR3 loop spans 14 amino acids. Trimming took off 1 base at V and 4 bases at J, with 11 bases between the two ends. CDR1 and CDR2 from the germline V gene are SGHDT and YYEEEE.

This clone was picked up one time. CDR3 nucleotide sequence: TGTGCCAGCAGCTATGCTAGCGGAGAGACCCAGTACTTC. This codes for CASSYASGETQYF. The rearrangement joins TRBV7-9 to TRBJ2-5; TRBD2 matches 7 bases. The CDR3 is 13 amino acids. J was trimmed by 4 bases and V by 4 bases; bases with no gene match: 3. Germline V gene sequence: CDR1 SEHNR, CDR2 FQNEAQ (reference sequence).

This clone has a handful of counts. The chain joins TRBV14 to TRBJ2-3; no clear D gene. Looked up from germline, CDR1 is SGHDN and CDR2 is FVKESK. V lost 7 bases to trimming and J lost 3 bases, with 11 bases between them. This CDR3 region has 13 residues. The CDR3 DNA sequence: TGTGCCAGCACCCGCCGCACTACAGATACGCAGTATTTT. Protein sequence: CASTRRTTDTQYF.

The chain links TRBV5-1 to TRBJ2-5; tentative D call: TRBD1 (6 bases). This CDR3 has 15 amino acids. CDR1 SGHRS and CDR2 YFSETQ come from the germline V gene. V gave up 4 bases and J gave up 5 bases, with 18 bases separating them. This chain's CDR3 is CASSVFGGARETQYF. CDR3 in DNA: TGCGCCAGCAGCGTTTTTGGGGGCGCCAGGGAGACCCAGTACTTC.

The rearrangement uses TRBV19 and TRBJ1-6; no definite D call. The CDR3 spans 15 residues. In germline, CDR1 is LNHDA, CDR2 SQIVND (reference sequence). V lost 3 bases and J lost 4, with 10 bases in between. The CDR3 loop is CASSINVQYNSPLHF. CDR3 nucleotide sequence: TGTGCCAGTAGTATTAATGTGCAGTATAATTCACCCCTCCACTTT.

J is TRBJ1-2 and V is TRBV6-4, with a possible D match to TRBD1 (5 bases). The CDR3 length is 12 residues. The V end lost 2 bases, the J end lost 4 bases, and 5 bases lay between the germline ends. The germline V gene encodes CDR1 MRHNA and CDR2 SNTAGT. For the CDR3, the DNA is TGTGCCAGCAGTGACGGGGCCTATGGCTACACCTTC. It translates to CASSDGAYGYTF.

This clone was counted a few times. The chain recombines TRBV7-2 with TRBJ1-1, with TRBD1 matching 12 bases. J lost 5 bases, V lost 5 bases, and 3 bases had no gene match. CDR1 and CDR2 (germline): SGHTA, FQGNSA. This CDR3 has 14 amino acids. Here the CDR3 reads CASSGDRGRTEAFF. The CDR3 DNA sequence: TGTGCCAGCAGCGGGGACAGGGGGCGAACTGAAGCTTTCTTT. The entire variable domain, with the rest obtained from reference TRBV7-2 and TRBJ1-1, is as follows: GAGVSQSPSNKVTEKGKDVELRCDPISGHTALYWYRQSLGQGLEFLIYFQGNSAPDKSGLPSDRFSAERTGGSVSTLTIQRTQQEDSAVYLCASSGDRGRTEAFFGQGTRLTVV.

This clone was recorded only once. This chain joins TRBV7-9 and TRBJ1-1; possibly TRBD1 for D (6 bases). The CDR3 runs to 14 residues. The ends were cut back, 1 base at V and 0 bases at J, with 6 bases in the middle. Germline V gene sequence: CDR1 SEHNR, CDR2 FQNEAQ (reference sequence). In DNA form, the CDR3 reads TGTGCCAGCAGCTTAGGGACAGTGAACACTGAAGCTTTCTTT. Its translation: CASSLGTVNTEAFF.

This clone was counted a few times. The chain uses TRBV5-8 and TRBJ1-3; D is undetermined. Germline CDR1 reads SGHTS; CDR2 reads YDEGEE. The CDR3 has 14 amino acids. Trimming left V 0 bases short and J 2 bases short, with 6 bases between. The CDR3 is CASSLESAGNTIYF. In DNA, the CDR3 is TGTGCCAGCAGCTTGGAGTCAGCTGGAAACACCATATATTTT.

The chain joins TRBV29-1 to TRBJ1-1; D remains ambiguous. Germline values: CDR1 SQVTM, CDR2 ANQGSEA. CDR3 size: 14 residues. The V and J ends lost 5 bases and 1 base respectively, with 14 bases between them. The CDR3 reads CSVPDARSNTEAFF. The CDR3 DNA is TGCAGCGTTCCAGATGCCCGATCGAACACTGAAGCTTTCTTT.

V gene TRBV6-4 combines with J gene TRBJ2-2; D is unresolved. The V end was cut by 4 bases, the J end by 6 bases, with 9 bases between. Germline CDR1 MRHNA, CDR2 SNTAGT. The CDR3 runs 13 residues. CDR3 amino acids: CASSVSLSGELFF. The CDR3 bases are TGTGCCAGCAGTGTCAGTTTGTCCGGGGAGCTGTTTTTT.

The V call is TRBV11-1, the J call TRBJ2-4; D not resolved. In germline, CDR1 is SGHAT, CDR2 FQDESV (reference sequence). Trimming took off 6 bases at V and 6 bases at J, with 12 bases between the two ends. The CDR3 has 13 amino acids. The CDR3 loop reads CASSTDKRNIQYF. The CDR3 bases are TGTGCCAGCAGTACCGACAAGAGAAACATTCAGTACTTC.

The chain joins TRBV19 to TRBJ2-1; 14 bases fit TRBD2. The J segment lost 4 bases and the V segment lost 7 bases, leaving 6 bases of the junction unmatched. CDR3 length: 16 amino acids. CDR1 is LNHDA and CDR2 is SQIVND in the germline V gene (reference sequence). The CDR3 sequence: CASTARTSGRYNEQFF. The CDR3, as DNA: TGTGCCAGTACTGCGAGGACTAGCGGGAGGTACAATGAGCAGTTCTTC.